The 2 T cell receptor beta chains given below trace back to one sample, sequenced in a study of blood T cell repertoires in COVID-19. Repertoires were generated with immunoSEQ multiplex PCR, while TCRdb's copy carries only in-frame clones and drops some. The sample contains 320,000 or so clones, roughly 88% of which appear only once. Specimen: PBMCs or T cells enriched from blood (not recorded which). Receptors originate from a man under 40 who had recovered from COVID-19.

The J gene is TRBJ1-5, the V gene TRBV19, with D perhaps matching TRBD1 (5 bases). Germline V lookup: CDR1 LNHDA, CDR2 SQIVND (reference sequence). V lost 3 bases and J 5 bases, leaving 23 bases between the germline ends. The CDR3 has 18 amino acids. CDR3 DNA: TGTGCCAGTAGTATTATACCCCCGGGACTTGGGCGGGATCAGCCCCAGCATTTT. Protein sequence: CASSIIPPGLGRDQPQHF.

The chain uses TRBV5-1 and TRBJ2-7, with D possibly TRBD1 on 6 matching bases. CDR1 and CDR2 (germline): SGHRS, YFSETQ. V gave up 2 bases and J gave up 6 bases, with 9 bases separating them. The CDR3 is 12 residues long. The CDR3 sequence: CASSLEGGEQYF. The CDR3 nucleotides read TGCGCCAGCAGCTTAGAAGGGGGCGAGCAGTACTTC.